The 25 T cell receptor beta chains presented below share a single source sample, sequenced in a study of beta chain features in type 1 diabetes. Their specific antigens are unknown. The isolated RNA, all of it, was reverse transcribed, so expressed TCRB transcripts were what got sequenced. Clones were sequenced by immunoSEQ multiplex PCR, and TCRdb holds only the in-frame ones, with some missing. Of some 190,000 clones in the sample, approximately 8.1% were seen once. Regarding the study as a whole: TCRB CDR3 length was moderately but significantly reduced in all four CD4+ subsets of Type 1 diabetes patients.

Sequencing input: central memory CD4+ T cells from blood. These receptors were obtained from a man aged 18-30 years with type 1 diabetes.

The chain has TRBV4-1 and TRBJ2-5, with D maybe TRBD2 (5 bases). V lost 0 bases, J lost 2 bases, and 10 bases lay in between. The CDR3 covers 15 residues. Germline assignment: CDR1 MGHRA and CDR2 YSYEKL. The CDR3 sequence is CASSQEETIQETQYF. CDR3 in DNA: TGCGCCAGCAGCCAAGAGGAGACTATACAAGAGACCCAGTACTTC.

V and J are TRBV7-2 and TRBJ2-3; a weak D match, TRBD1 (6 bases). In germline, CDR1 is SGHTA, CDR2 FQGNSA. V lost 1 base, J lost 4 bases, and 9 bases lay in between. This CDR3 spans 14 amino acids. This CDR3 reads CASSLVAGADTQYF. In DNA, the CDR3 is TGTGCCAGCAGCTTAGTAGCAGGGGCAGATACGCAGTATTTT.

This CDR3 reads CASSLAGLDYEQYF. In DNA, the CDR3 is TGTGCCAGCAGCTTAGCGGGGCTGGACTACGAGCAGTACTTC. V usage is TRBV7-2 and J usage is TRBJ2-7, with a weak D call TRBD1 (5 bases). Trimming pared 0 bases from V and 3 bases from J, leaving 9 bases between. This CDR3 has 14 residues. The germline V gene encodes CDR1 SGHTA and CDR2 FQGNSA.

J is TRBJ2-1 and V is TRBV7-8; 10 bases agree with TRBD2. CDR3 size: 17 residues. The V gene end was trimmed by 1 base and the J gene end by 0 bases; junction bases not matched to a gene: 3. CDR1 SGHVS and CDR2 FQNEAQ come from the germline V gene. The CDR3 coding sequence is TGTGCCAGCAGCTTAGGGGCTAGCGGGAGCTCCTACAATGAGCAGTTCTTC. Its translation: CASSLGASGSSYNEQFF.

The chain employs TRBV28 and TRBJ2-7; TRBD1 is a possible D gene (6 bases). Germline CDR1 is MDHEN and CDR2 is SYDVKM. This CDR3 contains 15 residues. V dropped 6 bases and J dropped 6 bases, with 21 bases sitting between them. The CDR3 loop reads CASSQTQGRSGEQYF. The CDR3 nucleotides read TGTGCCAGCAGCCAAACACAGGGTCGGAGCGGCGAGCAGTACTTC.

The V call is TRBV5-4, the J call TRBJ1-2; possibly TRBD1 for D (6 bases). The CDR3 has 15 residues. The V gene lost 1 base and the J gene lost 4 bases, with 14 bases spanning the gap. CDR1 and CDR2 (germline): SGHNT, YYREEE (reference sequence). CDR3 sequence: CASSLLRQESYGYTF. The CDR3 DNA follows: TGTGCCAGCAGCTTGTTAAGACAGGAAAGCTATGGCTACACCTTC.

The rearrangement joins TRBV5-1 to TRBJ2-7; TRBD1 matches 7 bases. J was trimmed by 8 bases and V by 0 bases; bases with no gene match: 5. This CDR3 has 13 residues. Germline V gives CDR1 SGHRS, CDR2 YFSETQ. The CDR3 bases are TGCGCCAGCAGCTTGGACCGGGGACAGAAGCAGTACTTC. It translates to CASSLDRGQKQYF.

In this sample, this clone turned up a few times. V is TRBV18 and J is TRBJ2-7; D possibly corresponds to TRBD1 (6 bases). Germline CDR1 reads KGHSH; CDR2 reads LQKENI. CDR3 length: 14 residues. V was shortened by 3 bases and J by 3 bases, with 12 bases between the two germline ends. CDR3 amino acids: CASSPTGIFYEQYF. The CDR3 nucleotides are TGTGCCAGCTCACCGACAGGAATCTTCTACGAGCAGTACTTC.

This chain links TRBV11-2 with TRBJ2-3; D is unclear. Germline V gives CDR1 SGHAT, CDR2 FQNNGV. V dropped 2 bases and J dropped 0 bases, with 12 bases sitting between them. This CDR3 has 16 residues. This CDR3 reads CASSLLGRPSTDTQYF. CDR3 DNA: TGTGCCAGCAGCTTATTGGGCAGGCCCAGCACAGATACGCAGTATTTT.

This clone has just a few counts. The chain uses TRBV28 and TRBJ1-5; D gene ambiguous. The CDR3 spans 12 residues. Between the trimmed V and J ends, which lost 6 bases and 4 bases, there was a span of 7 bases. Germline assignment: CDR1 MDHEN and CDR2 SYDVKM. CDR3 in amino acids: CASRGRNQPQHF. The CDR3, as DNA: TGTGCCAGCAGGGGCCGGAATCAGCCCCAGCATTTT.

The V and J genes are TRBV15 and TRBJ2-2, with 8 bases fitting TRBD2. The length of the CDR3 is 14 residues. Losses at the gene ends were 1 base for V and 6 bases for J; bases not matched to a gene: 1. From germline, CDR1 is LNHNV and CDR2 YYDKDF (reference sequence). CDR3 residues: CATSRAGRAGELFF. CDR3 nucleotide sequence: TGTGCCACCAGCAGAGCCGGGAGGGCCGGGGAGCTGTTTTTT.

This sequence joins TRBV7-2 and TRBJ2-5, with D unclear. CDR3 size: 13 residues. Trimming took 6 bases from V and 6 from J, leaving 14 bases between them. Germline V gene sequence: CDR1 SGHTA, CDR2 FQGNSA. CDR3 protein: CASSWAVEQTQYF. CDR3 sequence (DNA): TGTGCCAGCAGTTGGGCCGTAGAACAGACCCAGTACTTC.

The chain carries TRBV28 and TRBJ2-7; TRBD2 is a possible D gene (5 bases). Trimming removed 6 bases at V and 6 bases at J, with 15 bases between. The V gene's germline CDR1 is MDHEN and CDR2 SYDVKM. The CDR3 totals 13 residues. CDR3 residues: CASSKVSRGEQYF. The CDR3 nucleotides are TGTGCCAGCAGCAAAGTGTCCCGGGGCGAGCAGTACTTC.

This clone was counted between two and nine times. The rearrangement uses TRBV18 and TRBJ2-1; D may be TRBD1 (6 bases). CDR1 is KGHSH, CDR2 LQKENI, per germline. Trimming took off 6 bases at V and 4 bases at J, with 13 bases between the two ends. This CDR3 region has 14 residues. The CDR3 coding sequence is TGTGCCAGCTCCCTACAGGGTACATACAATGAGCAGTTCTTC. This translates into CASSLQGTYNEQFF.

This clone was detected many times. Other DNA sequences of this sample code for an identical CDR3. This chain uses TRBV5-4 with TRBJ1-4, with 8 bases aligning to TRBD1. Germline trimming cut 1 base from V and 5 bases from J; bases unmatched to any gene: 1. The CDR3 has 14 amino acids. CDR1 and CDR2 (germline): SGHNT, YYREEE (reference sequence). The CDR3 bases are TGTGCCAGCAGCTTGCAGGGGGCCAATGAAAAACTGTTTTTT. This gives the protein CASSLQGANEKLFF.

The chain uses TRBV14 and TRBJ2-3; 7 bases are a match to TRBD1. V was clipped by 4 bases and J by 9 bases; unmatched bases: 4. The CDR3 is made up of 12 amino acids. Germline CDR1 and CDR2: SGHDN and FVKESK. The CDR3 sequence is CASSPPGGTQYF. DNA of the CDR3: TGTGCCAGCAGCCCGCCAGGGGGAACGCAGTATTTT. The whole variable domain, filled in from reference TRBV14 and TRBJ2-3, reads EAGVTQFPSHSVIEKGQTVTLRCDPISGHDNLYWYRRVMGKEIKFLLHFVKESKQDESGMPNNRFLAERTGGTYSTLKVQPAELEDSGVYFCASSPPGGTQYFGPGTRLTVL.

This clone was counted only a few times. This chain links TRBV11-2 with TRBJ2-1; TRBD2 might be the D (6 bases). The CDR3 covers 18 residues. Germline values: CDR1 SGHAT, CDR2 FQNNGV. V lost 1 base and J lost 5, with 21 bases in between. The CDR3: CASSLVPGAAGDDNEQFF. The CDR3 DNA reads as TGTGCCAGCAGCTTAGTGCCTGGTGCAGCGGGCGATGACAATGAGCAGTTCTTC.

The V call is TRBV7-2, the J call TRBJ1-1, with no clear D. V gave up 5 bases and J gave up 10 bases, with 14 bases separating them. The CDR3 sequence is 12 residues long. In germline, CDR1 is SGHTA, CDR2 FQGNSA. The chain's CDR3 is CASSPRGVGAFF. CDR3 DNA sequence: TGTGCCAGCAGCCCCCGGGGAGTAGGAGCTTTCTTT.

The CDR3 DNA reads TGTGCCAGCAGCTTGACAGCGGCGTCCTACAATGAGCAGTTCTTC. It translates to CASSLTAASYNEQFF. This rearrangement joins TRBV5-4 to TRBJ2-1, with a weak D call TRBD2 (5 bases). The CDR3 has 15 residues. Trimming removed 1 base from V and 1 base from J, with 9 bases in between. Germline lookup yields CDR1 SGHNT and CDR2 YYREEE (reference sequence).

This chain connects TRBV7-2 to TRBJ2-7, with 8 bases matching TRBD1. This CDR3 is 15 amino acids long. Trimming removed 0 bases from V and 3 bases from J; junction bases left unmatched: 4. Germline V lookup: CDR1 SGHTA, CDR2 FQGNSA. CDR3 region: CASSLARGPFYEQYF. The CDR3 DNA reads TGTGCCAGCAGCTTAGCCAGGGGGCCTTTCTACGAGCAGTACTTC.

In this sample, this clone turned up a few times. The CDR3 coding sequence is TGTGCCAGCAGTAGACGGCTAGCGGGAGTGCGGAACGAGCAGTACTTC. Amino acid sequence: CASSRRLAGVRNEQYF. This rearrangement joins TRBV27 to TRBJ2-7, with 10 positions matching TRBD2. Germline V gives CDR1 MNHEY, CDR2 SMNVEV (reference sequence). J lost 5 bases, V lost 5 bases, and 12 bases had no gene match. This CDR3 has 16 amino acids.

This clone occurred a few times. Other DNA sequences in this specimen translate into the identical CDR3. The chain has TRBV15 and TRBJ1-1, with D possibly being TRBD1 (5 bases). Germline CDR1 LNHNV, CDR2 YYDKDF (reference sequence). V was trimmed by 5 bases and J by 4 bases, leaving 14 bases between them. This CDR3 has 14 amino acids. The CDR3 DNA follows: TGTGCCACCAGCCGGAATCAGGGAGGCACTGAAGCTTTCTTT. Amino acids: CATSRNQGGTEAFF.

This clone appeared a few times. J is TRBJ1-5 and V is TRBV30, with 9 nucleotides matching TRBD1. Unmatched junction bases numbered 0, after V lost 5 bases and J lost 4 bases. The CDR3 is 12 residues long. Germline loops: CDR1 GTSNPN, CDR2 SVGIG (reference sequence). The CDR3 sequence is CAWGTGNQPQHF. The CDR3 DNA sequence: TGTGCCTGGGGGACAGGGAATCAGCCCCAGCATTTT.

This chain connects TRBV2 to TRBJ2-5; 14 bases agree with TRBD2. There are 15 residues in the CDR3. V was clipped by 6 bases and J by 3 bases; unmatched bases: 3. Germline V gene data show CDR1 as SNHLY and CDR2 as FYNNEI. The DNA of the CDR3 is TGTGCCAGCAGCCAGACTAGCGGGAGGGAAGAGACCCAGTACTTC. Protein: CASSQTSGREETQYF. Full variable domain (outside the CDR3, taken from reference TRBV2 and TRBJ2-5): EPEVTQTPSHQVTQMGQEVILRCVPISNHLYFYWYRQILGQKVEFLVSFYNNEISEKSEIFDDQFSVERPDGSNFTLKIRSTKLEDSAMYFCASSQTSGREETQYFGPGTRLLVL.

This clone has more than one count but fewer than ten. The J gene is TRBJ2-2, the V gene TRBV11-2; D gene unclear. Germline CDR1 is SGHAT and CDR2 is FQNNGV. The germline V and J ends were trimmed by 3 bases and 2 bases, with 13 bases remaining between them. The CDR3 has 16 residues. The DNA for the CDR3 is TGTGCCAGCAGCTTGACTCCATTCGGAAACACCGGGGAGCTGTTTTTT. As protein: CASSLTPFGNTGELFF.